Listed below are T cell receptor beta chains from one sample, sequenced in a study of cytomegalovirus exposure and HLA in healthy donors. Data came from immunoSEQ multiplex PCR; TCRdb stores just in-frame clones and leaves some out. The sample lists about 150,000 clones, about 82% occurring once. Material for sequencing was PBMCs. The origin of the receptors is a male donor in good health and CMV-seronegative. Both conserved end residues are part of each CDR3. Fields, in order: J gene, V gene, clone size, D gene, CDR3 DNA, CDR3 protein. D genes are given only for firm matches. Clone sizes are given selectively: once, few, many, or a class where the clone is expanded.

j_gene: TRBJ1-2; v_gene: TRBV6-1; abundance: .; d_gene: TRBD1; CDR3nt: TGTGCCAGCAGTGAAATCAGGGGGTACTATGGCTACACCTTC; CDR3aa: CASSEIRGYYGYTF
j_gene: TRBJ1-1; v_gene: TRBV29-1; abundance: .; d_gene: .; CDR3nt: TGCAGCGTTGGCGGGCAGAACACTGAAGCTTTCTTT; CDR3aa: CSVGGQNTEAFF
j_gene: TRBJ2-3; v_gene: TRBV18; abundance: .; d_gene: TRBD2; CDR3nt: TGTGCCAGCTCACCGGGACTAGCGGACACAGATACGCAGTATTTT; CDR3aa: CASSPGLADTDTQYF
j_gene: TRBJ2-2; v_gene: TRBV2; abundance: .; d_gene: TRBD1; CDR3nt: TGTGCCAGCAGTCGTCCGGGACAGGGGGCCTACAACACCGGGGAGCTGTTTTTT; CDR3aa: CASSRPGQGAYNTGELFF
j_gene: TRBJ1-1; v_gene: TRBV10-3; abundance: .; d_gene: .; CDR3nt: TGTGCCTCCAGGACACCAAACACTGAAGGTTTCTTT; CDR3aa: CASRTPNTEGFF
j_gene: TRBJ2-1; v_gene: TRBV19; abundance: .; d_gene: TRBD2; CDR3nt: TGTGCCAGTAGTATGGGGTTGGCGGGAGGTAGCTCCTACAATGAGCAGTTCTTC; CDR3aa: CASSMGLAGGSSYNEQFF
j_gene: TRBJ1-1; v_gene: TRBV2; abundance: .; d_gene: .; CDR3nt: TGTGCCAGCGGCGGGGACACTGAAGCTTTCTTT; CDR3aa: CASGGDTEAFF
j_gene: TRBJ2-1; v_gene: TRBV9; abundance: once; d_gene: TRBD1; CDR3nt: TGTGCCAGCAGCGTAGAGGCAGGGGGACACAATGAGCAGTTCTTC; CDR3aa: CASSVEAGGHNEQFF
j_gene: TRBJ1-2; v_gene: TRBV6-5; abundance: .; d_gene: TRBD1; CDR3nt: TGTGCCAGCAGTCGAACAGGGGCGAGCGGCTACACCTTC; CDR3aa: CASSRTGASGYTF
j_gene: TRBJ1-5; v_gene: TRBV29-1; abundance: .; d_gene: TRBD1; CDR3nt: TGCAGCGTTGGGACAGGGTTTACTAATCAGCCCCAGCATTTT; CDR3aa: CSVGTGFTNQPQHF
j_gene: TRBJ1-4; v_gene: TRBV7-2; abundance: .; d_gene: .; CDR3nt: TGTGCCAGCAGCTTAGCTTCAGTCGAAAAACTGTTTTTT; CDR3aa: CASSLASVEKLFF
j_gene: TRBJ2-3; v_gene: TRBV7-9; abundance: .; d_gene: .; CDR3nt: TGTGCCAGCAGCCCAGATCCCACAGATACGCAGTATTTT; CDR3aa: CASSPDPTDTQYF
j_gene: TRBJ2-3; v_gene: TRBV25-1; abundance: .; d_gene: TRBD2; CDR3nt: TGTGCCAGCAGTCTACTAGCGGGAGCTGATACGCAGTATTTT; CDR3aa: CASSLLAGADTQYF
j_gene: TRBJ2-5; v_gene: TRBV6-5; abundance: few; d_gene: TRBD2; CDR3nt: TGTGCCAGCAGTGACGGGACTAGCATTGAGACCCAGTACTTC; CDR3aa: CASSDGTSIETQYF
j_gene: TRBJ2-5; v_gene: TRBV27; abundance: few; d_gene: TRBD2; CDR3nt: TGTGCCAGCAGGTCGGGACTAGGGGAGACCCAGTACTTC; CDR3aa: CASRSGLGETQYF
j_gene: TRBJ2-1; v_gene: TRBV11-3; abundance: few; d_gene: .; CDR3nt: TGTGCCAGCAGCCCCGAGGGAAATGAGCAGTTCTTC; CDR3aa: CASSPEGNEQFF
j_gene: TRBJ2-1; v_gene: TRBV2; abundance: .; d_gene: TRBD1; CDR3nt: TGTGCCTGCCACAGGGGTGGCTCCTACAATGAGCAGTTCTTC; CDR3aa: CACHRGGSYNEQFF
j_gene: TRBJ2-1; v_gene: TRBV6-5; abundance: .; d_gene: .; CDR3nt: TGTGCCAGCAGTTATTCGGGGGATTCGTGGGATGAGCAGTTCTTC; CDR3aa: CASSYSGDSWDEQFF
j_gene: TRBJ1-3; v_gene: TRBV6-1; abundance: few; d_gene: TRBD1; CDR3nt: TGTGCCAGCAGTCCGGGACAGTATTTT; CDR3aa: CASSPGQYF
j_gene: TRBJ1-5; v_gene: TRBV5-5; abundance: .; d_gene: .; CDR3nt: TGTGCCAGCAGCTTGGCGGCGGCAATCTCTAATCAGCCCCAGCATTTT; CDR3aa: CASSLAAAISNQPQHF
j_gene: TRBJ2-7; v_gene: TRBV27; abundance: .; d_gene: .; CDR3nt: TGTGCCAGCAGTTTATCCGCTCTAAGCTCCTACGAGCAGTACTTC; CDR3aa: CASSLSALSSYEQYF